What follows describes a single TCR beta chain. The antigen is unknown. The data were taken from a study of CD8+ T cells in alopecia areata. Study findings and constraints: Having one nonresponder leaves uncertain how baseline CD8+ expansion relates to response. Among the top 100, expanded CD8+ clones were significantly decreased by tofacitinib, as was scalp clonality. Patients displayed less clarity in TCR sharing than mice, a finding possibly related to HLA.

Treatment noted: oral pan-JAK inhibitor, 5-10 mg twice daily. There are 14 residues in the CDR3. Germline V lookup: CDR1 SGHVS, CDR2 FNYEAQ. The trim removed 5 bases at V and 3 bases at J, leaving 5 bases unmatched. Extracted RNA was reverse transcribed into cDNA, the sequencing template. The table came from immunoSEQ multiplex PCR; TCRdb's copy has only in-frame clones and leaves some out. The profile shows about 88,000 clones, about 40% of them singletons. The TCR comes from a human donor with alopecia areata. The V call is TRBV7-6, the J call TRBJ2-5; 8 nucleotides line up with TRBD2. Sequenced material: CD8+ T cells sorted from blood, taken at week 24, from a patient treated with tofacitinib. The CDR3 DNA follows: TGTGCCAGCAGCGAAGGACTAGCAGAAGAGACCCAGTACTTC. This encodes CASSEGLAEETQYF.